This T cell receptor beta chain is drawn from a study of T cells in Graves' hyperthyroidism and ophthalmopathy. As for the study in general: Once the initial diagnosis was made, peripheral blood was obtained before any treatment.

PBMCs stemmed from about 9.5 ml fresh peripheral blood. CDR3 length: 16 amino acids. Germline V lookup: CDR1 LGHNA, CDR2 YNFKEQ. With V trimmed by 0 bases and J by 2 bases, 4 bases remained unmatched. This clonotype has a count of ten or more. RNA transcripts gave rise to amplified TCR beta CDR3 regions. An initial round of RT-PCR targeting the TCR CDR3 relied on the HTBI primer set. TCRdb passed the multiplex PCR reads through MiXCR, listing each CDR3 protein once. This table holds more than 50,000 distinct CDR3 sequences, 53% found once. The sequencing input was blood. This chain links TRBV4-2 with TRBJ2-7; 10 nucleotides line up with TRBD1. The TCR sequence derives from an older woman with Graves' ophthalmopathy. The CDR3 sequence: CASSQDIGTGAYEQYF. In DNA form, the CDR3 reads TGTGCCAGCAGCCAAGATATAGGGACAGGGGCCTACGAGCAGTACTTC.